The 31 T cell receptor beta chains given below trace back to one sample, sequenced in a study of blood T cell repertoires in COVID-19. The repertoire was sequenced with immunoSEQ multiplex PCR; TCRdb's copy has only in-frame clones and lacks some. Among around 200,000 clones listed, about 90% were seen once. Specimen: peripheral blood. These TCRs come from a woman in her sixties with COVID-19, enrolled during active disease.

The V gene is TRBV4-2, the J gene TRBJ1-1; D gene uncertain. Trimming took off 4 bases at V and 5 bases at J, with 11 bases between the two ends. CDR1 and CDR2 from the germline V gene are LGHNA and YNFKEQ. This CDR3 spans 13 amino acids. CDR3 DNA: TGTGCCAGCAGCCCCAATGGGAGGACTGAAGCTTTCTTT. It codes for CASSPNGRTEAFF.

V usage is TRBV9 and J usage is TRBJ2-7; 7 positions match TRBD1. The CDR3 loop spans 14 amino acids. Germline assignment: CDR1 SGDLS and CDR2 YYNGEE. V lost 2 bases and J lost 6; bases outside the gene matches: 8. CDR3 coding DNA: TGTGCCAGCAGCGTCCCCCCCACAGGGGCCGAGCAGTACTTC. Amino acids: CASSVPPTGAEQYF.

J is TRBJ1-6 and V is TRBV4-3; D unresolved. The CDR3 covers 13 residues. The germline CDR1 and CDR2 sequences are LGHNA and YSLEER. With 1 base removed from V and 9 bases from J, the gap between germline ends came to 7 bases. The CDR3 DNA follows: TGCGCCAGCAGCCAAGCCACGGGTTCACCCCTCCACTTT. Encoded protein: CASSQATGSPLHF.

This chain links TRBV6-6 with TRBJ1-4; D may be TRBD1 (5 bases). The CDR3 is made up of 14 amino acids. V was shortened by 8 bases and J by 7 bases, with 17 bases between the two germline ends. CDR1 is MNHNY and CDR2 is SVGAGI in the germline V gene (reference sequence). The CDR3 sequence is CASQTPPGGEKLFF. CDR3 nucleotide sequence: TGTGCCAGCCAAACCCCTCCGGGGGGTGAAAAACTGTTTTTT.

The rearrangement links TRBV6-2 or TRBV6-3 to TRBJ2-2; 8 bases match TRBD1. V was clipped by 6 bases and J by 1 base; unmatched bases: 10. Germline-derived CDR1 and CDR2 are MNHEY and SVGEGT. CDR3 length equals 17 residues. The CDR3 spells CASSSTRGRGNTGELFF. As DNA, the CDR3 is TGTGCCAGCAGCTCCACCAGGGGGCGAGGGAACACCGGGGAGCTGTTTTTT.

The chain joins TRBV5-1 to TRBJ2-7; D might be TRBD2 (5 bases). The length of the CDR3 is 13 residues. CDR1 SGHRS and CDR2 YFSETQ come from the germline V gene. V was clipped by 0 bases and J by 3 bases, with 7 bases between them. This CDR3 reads CASSLVEGYEQYF. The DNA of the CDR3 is TGCGCCAGCAGCTTGGTTGAGGGCTACGAGCAGTACTTC. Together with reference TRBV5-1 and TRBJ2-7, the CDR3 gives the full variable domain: KAGVTQTPRYLIKTRGQQVTLSCSPISGHRSVSWYQQTPGQGLQFLFEYFSETQRNKGNFPGRFSGRQFSNSRSEMNVSTLELGDSALYLCASSLVEGYEQYFGPGTRLTVT.

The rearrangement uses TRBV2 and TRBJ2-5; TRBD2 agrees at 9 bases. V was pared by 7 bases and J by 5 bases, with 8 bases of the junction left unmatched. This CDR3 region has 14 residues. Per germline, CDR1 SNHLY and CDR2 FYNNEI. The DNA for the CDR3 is TGTGCCAGCAAGGCGCGGGAGGGGTGGGAGACCCAGTACTTC. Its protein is CASKAREGWETQYF.

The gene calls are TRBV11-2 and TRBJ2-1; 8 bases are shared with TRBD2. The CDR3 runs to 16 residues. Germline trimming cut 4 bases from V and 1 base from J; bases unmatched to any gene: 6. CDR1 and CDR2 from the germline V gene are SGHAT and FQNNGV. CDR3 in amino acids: CASSSSGRRSYNEQFF. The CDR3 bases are TGTGCCAGCAGCTCCAGCGGGAGACGATCCTACAATGAGCAGTTCTTC.

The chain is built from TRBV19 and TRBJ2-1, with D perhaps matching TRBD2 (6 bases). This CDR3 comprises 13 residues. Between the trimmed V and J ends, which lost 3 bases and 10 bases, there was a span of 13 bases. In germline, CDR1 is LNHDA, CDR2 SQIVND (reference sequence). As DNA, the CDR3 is TGTGCCAGTAGTATTCCCCCTGCGGGGGAGCAGTTCTTC. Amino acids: CASSIPPAGEQFF.

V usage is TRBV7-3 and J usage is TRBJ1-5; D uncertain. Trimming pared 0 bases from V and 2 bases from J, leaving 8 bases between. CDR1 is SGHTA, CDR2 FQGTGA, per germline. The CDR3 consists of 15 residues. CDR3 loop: CASSLTGERNQPQHF. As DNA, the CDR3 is TGTGCCAGCAGCTTAACCGGGGAGCGCAATCAGCCCCAGCATTTT.

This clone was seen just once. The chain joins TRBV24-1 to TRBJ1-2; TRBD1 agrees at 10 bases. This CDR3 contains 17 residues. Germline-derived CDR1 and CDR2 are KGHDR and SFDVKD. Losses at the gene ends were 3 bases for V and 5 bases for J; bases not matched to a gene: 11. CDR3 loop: CATSDPNDRGLGYGYTF. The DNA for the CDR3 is TGTGCCACCAGTGATCCGAATGACAGGGGGCTAGGGTATGGCTACACCTTC.

This CDR3 is CASSRLPLAGGKGVTDTQYF. The CDR3 DNA reads TGCGCCAGCAGCCGTCTACCCCTAGCGGGAGGGAAGGGGGTGACAGATACGCAGTATTTT. The chain couples TRBV4-1 to TRBJ2-3, with TRBD2 matching over 12 bases. Per germline, CDR1 MGHRA and CDR2 YSYEKL. V dropped 4 bases and J dropped 3; count of bases not matched to a gene: 17. The CDR3 sequence is 20 residues long.

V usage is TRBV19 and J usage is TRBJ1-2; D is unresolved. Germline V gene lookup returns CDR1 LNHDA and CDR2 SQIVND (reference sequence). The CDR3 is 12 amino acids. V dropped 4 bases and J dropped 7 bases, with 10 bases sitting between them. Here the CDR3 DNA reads TGTGCCAGTAGTAAGCGGTCTATTGGCTACACCTTC. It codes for CASSKRSIGYTF.

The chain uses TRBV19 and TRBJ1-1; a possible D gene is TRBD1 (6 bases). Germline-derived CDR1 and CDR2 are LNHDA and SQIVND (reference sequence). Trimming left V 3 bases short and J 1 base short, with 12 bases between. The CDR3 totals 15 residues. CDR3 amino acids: CASSIPGARNTEAFF. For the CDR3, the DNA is TGTGCCAGTAGTATCCCAGGGGCGCGGAACACTGAAGCTTTCTTT.

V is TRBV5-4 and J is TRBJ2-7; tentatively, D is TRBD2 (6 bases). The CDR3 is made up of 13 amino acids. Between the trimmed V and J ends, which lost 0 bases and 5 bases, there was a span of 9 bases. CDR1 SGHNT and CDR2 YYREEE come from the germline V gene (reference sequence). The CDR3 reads CASSLVGGDEQYF. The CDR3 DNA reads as TGTGCCAGCAGCTTGGTGGGGGGTGACGAGCAGTACTTC. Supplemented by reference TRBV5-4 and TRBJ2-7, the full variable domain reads ETGVTQSPTHLIKTRGQQVTLRCSSQSGHNTVSWYQQALGQGPQFIFQYYREEENGRGNFPPRFSGLQFPNYSSELNVNALELDDSALYLCASSLVGGDEQYFGPGTRLTVT.

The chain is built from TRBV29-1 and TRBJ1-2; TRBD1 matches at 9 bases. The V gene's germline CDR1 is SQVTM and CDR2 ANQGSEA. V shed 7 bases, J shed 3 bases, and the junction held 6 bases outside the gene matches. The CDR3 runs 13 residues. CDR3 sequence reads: CSGTGAPYYGYTF. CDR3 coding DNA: TGCAGCGGGACAGGGGCCCCCTACTATGGCTACACCTTC.

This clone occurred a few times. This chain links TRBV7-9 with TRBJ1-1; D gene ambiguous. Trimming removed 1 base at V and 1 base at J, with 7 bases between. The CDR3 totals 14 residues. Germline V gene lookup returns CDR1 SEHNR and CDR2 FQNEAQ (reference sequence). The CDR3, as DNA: TGTGCCAGCAGCTTAGATACACAGAACACTGAAGCTTTCTTT. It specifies CASSLDTQNTEAFF.

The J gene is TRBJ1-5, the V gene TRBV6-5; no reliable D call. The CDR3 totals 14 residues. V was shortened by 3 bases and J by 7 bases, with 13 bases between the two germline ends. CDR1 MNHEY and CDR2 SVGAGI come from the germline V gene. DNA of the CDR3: TGTGCCAGCAGTTATCTATTGGGAGGGCAGCCCCAGCATTTT. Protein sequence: CASSYLLGGQPQHF.

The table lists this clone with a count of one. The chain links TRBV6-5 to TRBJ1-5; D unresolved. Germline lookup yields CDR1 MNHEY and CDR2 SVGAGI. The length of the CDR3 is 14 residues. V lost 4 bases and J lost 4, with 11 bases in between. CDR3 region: CASSLAGGNQPQHF. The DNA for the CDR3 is TGTGCCAGCAGTTTGGCGGGCGGGAATCAGCCCCAGCATTTT.

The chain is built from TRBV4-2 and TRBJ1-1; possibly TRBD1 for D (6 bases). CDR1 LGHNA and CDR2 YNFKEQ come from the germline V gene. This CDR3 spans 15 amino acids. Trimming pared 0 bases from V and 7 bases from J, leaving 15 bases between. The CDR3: CASSQDPRGRGEAFF. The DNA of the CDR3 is TGTGCCAGCAGCCAAGATCCCAGGGGACGGGGTGAAGCTTTCTTT.

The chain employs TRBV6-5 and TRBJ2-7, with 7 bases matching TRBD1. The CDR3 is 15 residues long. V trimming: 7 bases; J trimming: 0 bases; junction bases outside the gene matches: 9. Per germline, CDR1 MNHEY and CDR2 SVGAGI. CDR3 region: CASTLTGTDSYEQYF. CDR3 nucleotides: TGTGCCAGCACCCTGACCGGGACAGACTCCTACGAGCAGTACTTC.

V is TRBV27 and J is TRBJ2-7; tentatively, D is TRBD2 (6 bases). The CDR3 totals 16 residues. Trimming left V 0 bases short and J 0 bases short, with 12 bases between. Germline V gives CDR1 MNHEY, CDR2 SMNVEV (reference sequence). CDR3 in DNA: TGTGCCAGCAGTTTATCGAGTTGGAGGGGCTCCTACGAGCAGTACTTC. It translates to CASSLSSWRGSYEQYF.

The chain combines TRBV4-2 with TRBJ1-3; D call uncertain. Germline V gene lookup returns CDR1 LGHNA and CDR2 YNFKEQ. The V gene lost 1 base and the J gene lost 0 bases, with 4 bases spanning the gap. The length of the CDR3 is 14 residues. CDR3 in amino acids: CASSQASSGNTIYF. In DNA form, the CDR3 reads TGTGCCAGCAGCCAAGCCAGCTCTGGAAACACCATATATTTT.

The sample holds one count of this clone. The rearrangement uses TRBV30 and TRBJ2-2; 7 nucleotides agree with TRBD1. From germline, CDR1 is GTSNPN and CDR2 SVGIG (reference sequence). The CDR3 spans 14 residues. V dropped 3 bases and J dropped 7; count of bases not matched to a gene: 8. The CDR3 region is CAWRGRGLDGELFF. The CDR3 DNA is TGTGCCTGGAGGGGAAGGGGGCTTGACGGGGAGCTGTTTTTT.

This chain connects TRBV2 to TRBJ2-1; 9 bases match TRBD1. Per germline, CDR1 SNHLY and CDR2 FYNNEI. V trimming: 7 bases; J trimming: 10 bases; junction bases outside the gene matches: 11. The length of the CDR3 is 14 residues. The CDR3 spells CASTGQGVPIEQFF. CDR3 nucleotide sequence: TGTGCCAGCACGGGACAGGGCGTCCCAATCGAGCAGTTCTTC.

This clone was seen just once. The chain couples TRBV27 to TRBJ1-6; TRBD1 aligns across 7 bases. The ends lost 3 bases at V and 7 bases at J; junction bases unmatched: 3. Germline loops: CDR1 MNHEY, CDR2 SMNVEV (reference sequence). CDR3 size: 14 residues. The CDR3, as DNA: TGTGCCAGCAGTTTTACAGGGGTGAATTCACCCCTCCACTTT. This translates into CASSFTGVNSPLHF.

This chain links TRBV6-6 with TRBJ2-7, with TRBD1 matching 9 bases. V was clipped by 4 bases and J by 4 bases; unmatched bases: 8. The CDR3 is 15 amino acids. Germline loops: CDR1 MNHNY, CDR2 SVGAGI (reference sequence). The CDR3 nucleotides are TGTGCCAGCAGTTCCGACCGGGACAGGGTTTACGAGCAGTACTTC. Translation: CASSSDRDRVYEQYF.

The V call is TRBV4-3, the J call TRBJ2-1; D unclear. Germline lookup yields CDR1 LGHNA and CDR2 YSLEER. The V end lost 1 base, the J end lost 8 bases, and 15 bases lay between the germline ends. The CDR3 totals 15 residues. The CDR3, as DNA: TGCGCCAGCAGCCAAGGGAGACTCCCGCGAGATGAGCAGTTCTTC. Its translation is CASSQGRLPRDEQFF.

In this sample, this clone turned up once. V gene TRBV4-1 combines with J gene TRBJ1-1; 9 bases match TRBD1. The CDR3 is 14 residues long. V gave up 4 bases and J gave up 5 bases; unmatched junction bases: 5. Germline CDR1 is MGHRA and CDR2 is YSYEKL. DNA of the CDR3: TGCGCCAGCAGCCGGACAGGGGCCTGGACTGAAGCTTTCTTT. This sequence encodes CASSRTGAWTEAFF.

In DNA, the CDR3 is TGCGCCAGCAGCTTGGAACCAGGTTACGGCTACGAGCAGTACTTC. Protein product: CASSLEPGYGYEQYF. This chain connects TRBV5-1 to TRBJ2-7; D gene unclear. Germline values: CDR1 SGHRS, CDR2 YFSETQ. The CDR3 contains 15 residues. V lost 0 bases and J lost 3, with 13 bases in between. The complete variable domain, with remaining parts taken from reference TRBV5-1 and TRBJ2-7, reads KAGVTQTPRYLIKTRGQQVTLSCSPISGHRSVSWYQQTPGQGLQFLFEYFSETQRNKGNFPGRFSGRQFSNSRSEMNVSTLELGDSALYLCASSLEPGYGYEQYFGPGTRLTVT.

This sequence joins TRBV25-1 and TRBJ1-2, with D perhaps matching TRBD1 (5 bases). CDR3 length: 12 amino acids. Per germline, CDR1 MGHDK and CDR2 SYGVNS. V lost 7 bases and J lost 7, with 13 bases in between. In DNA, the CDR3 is TGTGCCAGCAACCCAGGGATGGGTGGCTACACCTTC. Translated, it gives CASNPGMGGYTF.